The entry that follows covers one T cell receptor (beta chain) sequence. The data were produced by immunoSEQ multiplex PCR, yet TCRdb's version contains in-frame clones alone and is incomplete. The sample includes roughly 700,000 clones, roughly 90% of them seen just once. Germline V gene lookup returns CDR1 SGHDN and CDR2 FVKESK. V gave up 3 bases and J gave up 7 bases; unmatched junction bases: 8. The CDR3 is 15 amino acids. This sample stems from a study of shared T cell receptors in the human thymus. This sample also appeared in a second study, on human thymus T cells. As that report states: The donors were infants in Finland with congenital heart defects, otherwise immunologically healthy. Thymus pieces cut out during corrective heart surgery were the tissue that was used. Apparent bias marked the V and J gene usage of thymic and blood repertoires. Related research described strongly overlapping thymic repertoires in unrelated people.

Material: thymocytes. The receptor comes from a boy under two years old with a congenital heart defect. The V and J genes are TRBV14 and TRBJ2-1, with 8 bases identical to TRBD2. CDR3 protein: CASSQLPGGRNEQFF. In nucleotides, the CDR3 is TGTGCCAGCAGCCAGTTACCGGGAGGGCGAAATGAGCAGTTCTTC.